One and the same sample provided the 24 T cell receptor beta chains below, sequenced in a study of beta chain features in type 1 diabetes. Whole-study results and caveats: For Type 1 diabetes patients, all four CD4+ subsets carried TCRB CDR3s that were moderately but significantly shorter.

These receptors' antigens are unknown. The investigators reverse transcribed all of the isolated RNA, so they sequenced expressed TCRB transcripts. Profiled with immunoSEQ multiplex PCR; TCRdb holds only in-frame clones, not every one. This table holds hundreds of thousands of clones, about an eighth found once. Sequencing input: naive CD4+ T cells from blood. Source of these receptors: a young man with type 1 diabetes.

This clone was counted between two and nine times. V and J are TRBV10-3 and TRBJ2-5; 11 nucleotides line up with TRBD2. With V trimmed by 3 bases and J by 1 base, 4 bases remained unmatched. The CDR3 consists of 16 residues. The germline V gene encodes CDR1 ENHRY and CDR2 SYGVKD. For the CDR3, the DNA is TGTGCCATCAGTGACCAGACTAGCGGGGCCCAAGAGACCCAGTACTTC. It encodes CAISDQTSGAQETQYF.

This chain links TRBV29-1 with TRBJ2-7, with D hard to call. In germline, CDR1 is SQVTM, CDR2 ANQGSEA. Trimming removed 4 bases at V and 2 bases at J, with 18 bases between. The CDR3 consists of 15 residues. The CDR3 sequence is CSVVSRASQAYEQYF. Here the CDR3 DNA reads TGCAGCGTTGTTTCACGGGCCAGCCAAGCCTACGAGCAGTACTTC.

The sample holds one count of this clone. The CDR3 coding sequence is TGTGCCAGCAGTGTCACAGGGGTAGGCAATTCACCCCTCCACTTT. Translated: CASSVTGVGNSPLHF. The chain combines TRBV2 with TRBJ1-6; 7 bases line up with TRBD1. The junction had 7 bases not matched to a gene; V was cut back by 4 bases and J by 7 bases. CDR3 length: 15 residues. Germline loops: CDR1 SNHLY, CDR2 FYNNEI.

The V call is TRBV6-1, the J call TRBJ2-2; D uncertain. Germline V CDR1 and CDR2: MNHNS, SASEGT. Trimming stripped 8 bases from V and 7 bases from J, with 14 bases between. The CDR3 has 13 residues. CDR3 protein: CASSKLEDGELFF. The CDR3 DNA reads TGTGCCAGCTCAAAATTAGAGGACGGGGAGCTGTTTTTT.

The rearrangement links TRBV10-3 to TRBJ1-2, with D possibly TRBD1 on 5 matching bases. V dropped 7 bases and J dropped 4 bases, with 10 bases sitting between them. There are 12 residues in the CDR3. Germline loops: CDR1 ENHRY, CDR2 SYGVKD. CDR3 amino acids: CAITGSGYGYTF. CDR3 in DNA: TGTGCCATCACAGGGAGTGGCTATGGCTACACCTTC.

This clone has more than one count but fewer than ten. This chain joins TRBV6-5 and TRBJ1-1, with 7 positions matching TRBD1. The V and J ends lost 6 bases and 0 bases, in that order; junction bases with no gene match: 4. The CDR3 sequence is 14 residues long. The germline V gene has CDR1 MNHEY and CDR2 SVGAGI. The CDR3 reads CASRTGQLNTEAFF. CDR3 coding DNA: TGTGCCAGCAGGACGGGACAGCTGAACACTGAAGCTTTCTTT.

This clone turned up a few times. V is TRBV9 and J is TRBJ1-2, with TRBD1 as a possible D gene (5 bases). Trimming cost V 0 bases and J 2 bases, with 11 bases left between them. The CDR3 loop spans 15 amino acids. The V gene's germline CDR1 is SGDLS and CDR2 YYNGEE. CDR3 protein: CASSVAGQENYGYTF. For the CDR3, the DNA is TGTGCCAGCAGCGTAGCTGGACAAGAAAACTATGGCTACACCTTC.

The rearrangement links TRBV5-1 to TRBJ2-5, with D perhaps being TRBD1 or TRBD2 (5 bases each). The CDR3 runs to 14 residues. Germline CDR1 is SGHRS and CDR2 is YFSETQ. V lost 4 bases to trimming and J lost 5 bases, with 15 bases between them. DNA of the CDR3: TGCGCCAGCAGCGTCCTGGGGGTTGTTGAGACCCAGTACTTC. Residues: CASSVLGVVETQYF.

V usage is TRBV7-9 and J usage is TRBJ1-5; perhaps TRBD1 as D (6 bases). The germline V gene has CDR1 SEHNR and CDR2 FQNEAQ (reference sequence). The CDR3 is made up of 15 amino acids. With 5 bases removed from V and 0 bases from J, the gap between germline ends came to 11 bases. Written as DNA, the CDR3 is TGTGCCAGCAGCATCGGGACATATAGCAATCAGCCCCAGCATTTT. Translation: CASSIGTYSNQPQHF.

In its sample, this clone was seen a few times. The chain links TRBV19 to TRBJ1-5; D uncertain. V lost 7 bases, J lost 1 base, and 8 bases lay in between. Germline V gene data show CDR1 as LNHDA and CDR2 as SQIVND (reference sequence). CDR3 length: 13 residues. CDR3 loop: CASNRDSNQPQHF. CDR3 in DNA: TGTGCCAGTAATCGAGACAGCAATCAGCCCCAGCATTTT. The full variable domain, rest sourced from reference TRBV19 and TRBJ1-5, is DGGITQSPKYLFRKEGQNVTLSCEQNLNHDAMYWYRQDPGQGLRLIYYSQIVNDFQKGDIAEGYSVSREKKESFPLTVTSAQKNPTAFYLCASNRDSNQPQHFGDGTRLSIL.

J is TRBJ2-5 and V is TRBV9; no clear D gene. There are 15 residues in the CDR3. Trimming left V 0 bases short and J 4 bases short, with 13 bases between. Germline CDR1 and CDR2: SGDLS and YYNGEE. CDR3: CASSVGLGVPETQYF. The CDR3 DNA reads TGTGCCAGCAGCGTAGGTCTTGGGGTACCAGAGACCCAGTACTTC.

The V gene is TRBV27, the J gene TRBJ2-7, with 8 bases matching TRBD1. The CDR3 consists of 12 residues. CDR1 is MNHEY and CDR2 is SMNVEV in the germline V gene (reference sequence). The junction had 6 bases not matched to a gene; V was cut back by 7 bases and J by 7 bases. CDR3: CASMDREWEQYF. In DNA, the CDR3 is TGTGCCAGCATGGACAGGGAGTGGGAGCAGTACTTC.

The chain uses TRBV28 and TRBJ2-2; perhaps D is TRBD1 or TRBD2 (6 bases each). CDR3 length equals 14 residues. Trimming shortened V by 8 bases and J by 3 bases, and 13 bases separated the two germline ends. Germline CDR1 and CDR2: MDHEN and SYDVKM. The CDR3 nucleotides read TGTGCCAGCCTCTCGGGGGCGGACACCGGGGAGCTGTTTTTT. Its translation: CASLSGADTGELFF.

CDR3 residues: CASSWDVATNEKLFF. The DNA of the CDR3 is TGTGCCAGCAGTTGGGACGTTGCAACTAATGAAAAACTGTTTTTT. The gene calls are TRBV28 and TRBJ1-4, with TRBD1 as a possible D gene (5 bases). Germline V lookup: CDR1 MDHEN, CDR2 SYDVKM. Trimming cost V 4 bases and J 0 bases, with 9 bases left between them. The CDR3 covers 15 residues.

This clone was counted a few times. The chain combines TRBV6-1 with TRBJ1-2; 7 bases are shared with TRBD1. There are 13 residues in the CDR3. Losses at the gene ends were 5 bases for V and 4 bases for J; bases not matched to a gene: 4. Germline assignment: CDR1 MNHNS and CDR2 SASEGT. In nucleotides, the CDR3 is TGTGCCAGCAGTACGGGACAGCCCTATGGCTACACCTTC. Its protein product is CASSTGQPYGYTF.

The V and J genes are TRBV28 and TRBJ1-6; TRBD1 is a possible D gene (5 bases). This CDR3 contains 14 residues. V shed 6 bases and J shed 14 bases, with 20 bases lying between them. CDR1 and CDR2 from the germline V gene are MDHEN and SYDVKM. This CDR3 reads CASRGDGKAGALHF. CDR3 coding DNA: TGTGCCAGCAGGGGGGACGGGAAGGCTGGGGCCCTCCACTTT.

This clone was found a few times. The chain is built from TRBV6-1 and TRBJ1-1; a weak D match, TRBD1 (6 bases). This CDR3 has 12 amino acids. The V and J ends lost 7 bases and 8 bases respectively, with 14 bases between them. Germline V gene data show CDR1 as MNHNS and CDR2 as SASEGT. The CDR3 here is CASTTGLEEAFF. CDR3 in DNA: TGTGCCAGCACCACAGGGTTAGAGGAAGCTTTCTTT.

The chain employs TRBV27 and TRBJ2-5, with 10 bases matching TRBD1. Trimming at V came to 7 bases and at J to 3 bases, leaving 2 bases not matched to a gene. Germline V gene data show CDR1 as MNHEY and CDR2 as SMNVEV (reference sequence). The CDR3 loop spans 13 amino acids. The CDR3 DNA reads TGTGCCAGCATGGGGACAGGGGAAGAGACCCAGTACTTC. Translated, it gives CASMGTGEETQYF.

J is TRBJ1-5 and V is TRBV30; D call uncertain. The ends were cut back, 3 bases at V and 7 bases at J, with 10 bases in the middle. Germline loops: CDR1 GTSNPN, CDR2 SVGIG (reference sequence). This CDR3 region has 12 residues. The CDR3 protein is CAWSKGLQPQHF. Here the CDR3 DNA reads TGTGCCTGGAGCAAAGGTCTCCAGCCCCAGCATTTT.

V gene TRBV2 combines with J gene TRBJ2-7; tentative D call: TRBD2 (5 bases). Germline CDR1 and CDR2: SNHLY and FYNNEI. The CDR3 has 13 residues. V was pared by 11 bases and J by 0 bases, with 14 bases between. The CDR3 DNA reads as TGTGCCGGTAGGACTGCCCACTCCTACGAGCAGTACTTC. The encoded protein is CAGRTAHSYEQYF.

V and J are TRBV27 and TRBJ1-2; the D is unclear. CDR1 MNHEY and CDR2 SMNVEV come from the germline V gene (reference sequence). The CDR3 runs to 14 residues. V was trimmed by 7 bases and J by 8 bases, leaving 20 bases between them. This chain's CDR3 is CASTPAGVLGGYTF. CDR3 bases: TGTGCCAGCACTCCGGCTGGCGTACTGGGGGGCTACACCTTC.

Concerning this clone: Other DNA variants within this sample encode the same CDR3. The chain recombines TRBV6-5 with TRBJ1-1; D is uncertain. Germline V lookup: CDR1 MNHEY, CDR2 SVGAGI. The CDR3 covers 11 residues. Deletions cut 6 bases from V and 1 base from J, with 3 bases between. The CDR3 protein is CASSRNTEAFF. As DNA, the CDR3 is TGTGCCAGCAGCAGGAACACTGAAGCTTTCTTT.

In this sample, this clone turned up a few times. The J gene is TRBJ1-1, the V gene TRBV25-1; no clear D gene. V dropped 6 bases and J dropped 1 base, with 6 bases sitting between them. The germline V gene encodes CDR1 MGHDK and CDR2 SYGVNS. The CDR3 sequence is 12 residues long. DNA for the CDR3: TGTGCCAGCAGGAAATCGAACACTGAAGCTTTCTTT. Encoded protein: CASRKSNTEAFF. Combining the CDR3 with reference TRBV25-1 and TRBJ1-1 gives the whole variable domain EADIYQTPRYLVIGTGKKITLECSQTMGHDKMYWYQQDPGMELHLIHYSYGVNSTEKGDLSSESTVSRIRTEHFPLTLESARPSHTSQYLCASRKSNTEAFFGQGTRLTVV.

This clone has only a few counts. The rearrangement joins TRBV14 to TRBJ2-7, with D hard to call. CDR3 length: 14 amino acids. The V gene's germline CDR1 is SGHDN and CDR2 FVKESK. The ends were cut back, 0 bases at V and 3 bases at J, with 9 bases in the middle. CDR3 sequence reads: CASSQDAAGYEQYF. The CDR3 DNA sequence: TGTGCCAGCAGCCAAGATGCGGCAGGCTACGAGCAGTACTTC.